The rows below give T cell receptor beta chains drawn from one sample of a study of tumour-infiltrating T cells in Burkitt lymphoma. Produced via immunoSEQ multiplex PCR; TCRdb's table is partial and in-frame only. The sample yields around 15,000 clones, about 77% seen once. Sequencing was performed on tumor tissue. These receptors came from a human donor with diffuse large B-cell lymphoma. Each CDR3 is given with its conserved first and last residue. Fields, in order: J gene, D gene, V gene, clone size, CDR3 DNA, CDR3 protein. A D gene is named only where the DNA matches it firmly. Clone size is not always given. Where it is, it says once, few, many or a class for expanded clones.

j_gene: TRBJ2-2; d_gene: NA; v_gene: TRBV4-1; abundance: NA; CDR3nt: TGCGCCAGCAGCCAAGAGTCATTCGGGGCTACCGCGAACACCGGGGAGCTGTTTTTT; CDR3aa: CASSQESFGATANTGELFF
j_gene: TRBJ2-7; d_gene: NA; v_gene: TRBV19; abundance: NA; CDR3nt: TGTGCCAGTAGTATAGATGCGACCCGACCGTTGTACGAGCAGTACTTC; CDR3aa: CASSIDATRPLYEQYF
j_gene: TRBJ1-4; d_gene: NA; v_gene: TRBV2; abundance: NA; CDR3nt: TGTGCCAGCAGTGAAGCGCTTGGCCAGGCCCATGAAAAACTGTTTTTT; CDR3aa: CASSEALGQAHEKLFF
j_gene: TRBJ2-7; d_gene: TRBD1; v_gene: TRBV7-9; abundance: NA; CDR3nt: TGTGCCAGCAGCGGTTTGGAGGGACAGGGCTCCTACGAGCAGTACTTC; CDR3aa: CASSGLEGQGSYEQYF
j_gene: TRBJ2-1; d_gene: NA; v_gene: TRBV5-6; abundance: NA; CDR3nt: TGTGCCAGCAACTCTCCTTCCCTAGCCCTCAATGAGCAGTTCTTC; CDR3aa: CASNSPSLALNEQFF
j_gene: TRBJ1-1; d_gene: NA; v_gene: TRBV10-3; abundance: NA; CDR3nt: TGTGCCATCAGTGAGTCTGGGCCATTCACTGAAGCTTTCTTT; CDR3aa: CAISESGPFTEAFF
j_gene: TRBJ1-2; d_gene: TRBD1; v_gene: TRBV19; abundance: few; CDR3nt: TGTGCCAGTAGTCTCTCAGGGGGCGCTAACTATGGCTACACCTTC; CDR3aa: CASSLSGGANYGYTF
j_gene: TRBJ1-5; d_gene: NA; v_gene: TRBV18; abundance: NA; CDR3nt: TGTGCCAGCTCACAACAACAGGGACCCAATCGAGCTCAGCATTTT; CDR3aa: CASSQQQGPNRAQHF
j_gene: TRBJ2-7; d_gene: NA; v_gene: TRBV6-6; abundance: NA; CDR3nt: TGTGCCAGCAGTTCCGACAAGGGGAACGGGCAGTACTTC; CDR3aa: CASSSDKGNGQYF
j_gene: TRBJ1-5; d_gene: NA; v_gene: TRBV19; abundance: NA; CDR3nt: TGTGCCAGTAGAAGGCGTGGGCTCGATAGCAATCAGCCCCAGCATTTT; CDR3aa: CASRRRGLDSNQPQHF
j_gene: TRBJ1-2; d_gene: NA; v_gene: TRBV14; abundance: NA; CDR3nt: TGTGCCAGCAGCCAAGATTTACGGTCGTGGGATGGCTACACCTTC; CDR3aa: CASSQDLRSWDGYTF
j_gene: TRBJ2-2; d_gene: NA; v_gene: TRBV29-1; abundance: NA; CDR3nt: TGCAGCGTTGAGGAAGACACGAACACCGGGGAGCTGTTTTTT; CDR3aa: CSVEEDTNTGELFF
j_gene: TRBJ1-5; d_gene: TRBD1; v_gene: TRBV2; abundance: NA; CDR3nt: TGTGCCAGCAAGGACAGGGGCAATCAGCCCCAGCATTTT; CDR3aa: CASKDRGNQPQHF
j_gene: TRBJ2-6; d_gene: NA; v_gene: TRBV27; abundance: NA; CDR3nt: TGTGCCAGCAGTTTAAGTGGGGCCAACGTCCTGACTTTC; CDR3aa: CASSLSGANVLTF
j_gene: TRBJ1-1; d_gene: TRBD1; v_gene: TRBV9; abundance: once; CDR3nt: TGTGCCAGCAGCGTAAAGGACAGGGGGGGGACTGAAGCTTTCTTT; CDR3aa: CASSVKDRGGTEAFF
j_gene: TRBJ2-2; d_gene: TRBD2; v_gene: TRBV5-4; abundance: NA; CDR3nt: TGTGCCAGCAGCTTGCGGGGGGGCAACGGGGAGCTGTTTTTT; CDR3aa: CASSLRGGNGELFF
j_gene: TRBJ2-5; d_gene: TRBD2; v_gene: TRBV27; abundance: NA; CDR3nt: TGTGCCAGCAGTTCCATTCTAGCGGACCAAGAGACCCAGTACTTC; CDR3aa: CASSSILADQETQYF
j_gene: TRBJ2-5; d_gene: TRBD2; v_gene: TRBV11-2; abundance: NA; CDR3nt: TGTGCCAGCAGCTCCCCGGGGCTAGCGGGAGCAGAGACCCAGTACTTC; CDR3aa: CASSSPGLAGAETQYF
j_gene: TRBJ2-7; d_gene: TRBD2; v_gene: TRBV11-2; abundance: NA; CDR3nt: TGTGCCAGCATCCTAGCGGGTTCTACCTACGAGCAGTACTTC; CDR3aa: CASILAGSTYEQYF
j_gene: TRBJ1-1; d_gene: NA; v_gene: TRBV14; abundance: NA; CDR3nt: TGTGCCAGCAGCCAAGAAGGTTCAGGGGCAGAGAACATTGAAGCTTTCTTT; CDR3aa: CASSQEGSGAENIEAFF
j_gene: TRBJ2-2; d_gene: TRBD1; v_gene: TRBV18; abundance: NA; CDR3nt: TGTGCCAGCTCACGGGGACAGGGGAACACCGGGGAGCTGTTTTTT; CDR3aa: CASSRGQGNTGELFF
j_gene: TRBJ1-4; d_gene: NA; v_gene: TRBV7-2; abundance: NA; CDR3nt: TGTGCCAGCAGCTTAGATGGGGTGGCTAATGAAAAACTGTTTTTT; CDR3aa: CASSLDGVANEKLFF
j_gene: TRBJ1-6; d_gene: NA; v_gene: TRBV2; abundance: few; CDR3nt: TGTGCCAGAGGACAGAATAATTCACCCCTCCACTTT; CDR3aa: CARGQNNSPLHF
j_gene: TRBJ2-1; d_gene: TRBD1; v_gene: TRBV7-6; abundance: NA; CDR3nt: TGTGCCAGCAGCTTAAGGGCAGGACAGGGCCTCTACAATGAGCAGTTCTTC; CDR3aa: CASSLRAGQGLYNEQFF
j_gene: TRBJ2-2; d_gene: NA; v_gene: TRBV15; abundance: once; CDR3nt: TGTGCCACCAGCAGGCTACAGGGTGTCACCGGGGAGCTGTTTTTT; CDR3aa: CATSRLQGVTGELFF
j_gene: TRBJ2-7; d_gene: TRBD1; v_gene: TRBV13; abundance: NA; CDR3nt: TGTGCCAGCAGCCTCGGACAGGGGCTTATTTTCCACTTC; CDR3aa: CASSLGQGLIFHF
j_gene: TRBJ2-1; d_gene: NA; v_gene: TRBV4-3; abundance: NA; CDR3nt: TGCGCCAGCAGCCAAGTTGTAAAATCCTATGAGCAGTTCTTC; CDR3aa: CASSQVVKSYEQFF
j_gene: TRBJ1-6; d_gene: NA; v_gene: TRBV7-2; abundance: few; CDR3nt: TGTGCCAGCAGCTTGACAGGCCGGCCGAATAATTCACCCCTCCACTTT; CDR3aa: CASSLTGRPNNSPLHF
j_gene: TRBJ2-3; d_gene: NA; v_gene: TRBV7-9; abundance: NA; CDR3nt: TGTGCCAGCAGAGGTATGGATACGCAGTATTTT; CDR3aa: CASRGMDTQYF
j_gene: TRBJ2-2; d_gene: NA; v_gene: TRBV19; abundance: NA; CDR3nt: TGTGCCAGTAGTATACCCTTTAGCGCGAACACCGGGGAGCTGTTTTTT; CDR3aa: CASSIPFSANTGELFF
j_gene: TRBJ1-1; d_gene: NA; v_gene: TRBV6-5; abundance: NA; CDR3nt: TGTGCCAGCAGAAACCATGGTCTGGCCACTGAAGCTTTCTTT; CDR3aa: CASRNHGLATEAFF
j_gene: TRBJ1-5; d_gene: NA; v_gene: TRBV27; abundance: NA; CDR3nt: TGTGCCAGCAGTTTAAGGGCGGACCCCTATAGCAATCAGCCCCAGCATTTT; CDR3aa: CASSLRADPYSNQPQHF
j_gene: TRBJ1-1; d_gene: NA; v_gene: TRBV5-1; abundance: NA; CDR3nt: TGCGCCAGCAGCTTGGGGGATGAAGCTTTCTTT; CDR3aa: CASSLGDEAFF
j_gene: TRBJ1-2; d_gene: NA; v_gene: TRBV28; abundance: NA; CDR3nt: TGTGCCAGCAGTCTACCCGGGACGAGTGACTACACCTTC; CDR3aa: CASSLPGTSDYTF
j_gene: TRBJ1-5; d_gene: NA; v_gene: TRBV19; abundance: NA; CDR3nt: TGTGCCAGTAGTATGCTAAGTCAGCCCCAGCATTTT; CDR3aa: CASSMLSQPQHF
j_gene: TRBJ1-3; d_gene: NA; v_gene: TRBV29-1; abundance: NA; CDR3nt: TGCAGCGTTGACCGGGGGGCGACGACTGGAAACACCATATATTTT; CDR3aa: CSVDRGATTGNTIYF
j_gene: TRBJ1-1; d_gene: TRBD1; v_gene: TRBV2; abundance: once; CDR3nt: TGTGCCAGCAGTGATTCCGGACAGGGGTTCGAAGCTTTCTTT; CDR3aa: CASSDSGQGFEAFF
j_gene: TRBJ1-2; d_gene: NA; v_gene: TRBV5-4; abundance: NA; CDR3nt: TGTACCAGCAGCCCGAAACAGGGAGTCCCTAACTATGGCTACACCTTC; CDR3aa: CTSSPKQGVPNYGYTF
j_gene: TRBJ1-2; d_gene: NA; v_gene: TRBV18; abundance: NA; CDR3nt: TGTGCCAGCTCACCTCAGGGAATTGTTGGCTACACCTTC; CDR3aa: CASSPQGIVGYTF
j_gene: TRBJ1-5; d_gene: TRBD1; v_gene: TRBV28; abundance: NA; CDR3nt: TGTGCCAGCAGTTCTGGACAGGGGGCCAATCAGCCCCAGCATTTT; CDR3aa: CASSSGQGANQPQHF
j_gene: TRBJ1-1; d_gene: TRBD1; v_gene: TRBV6-5; abundance: NA; CDR3nt: TGTGCCAGCAGTCCAGGGGGGTACACTGAAGCTTTCTTT; CDR3aa: CASSPGGYTEAFF
j_gene: TRBJ1-5; d_gene: TRBD1; v_gene: TRBV19; abundance: NA; CDR3nt: TGTGCCACCAGACAGGGCAATCAACCCCAGCATTTT; CDR3aa: CATRQGNQPQHF
j_gene: TRBJ2-3; d_gene: NA; v_gene: TRBV29-1; abundance: NA; CDR3nt: TGCAGCGTTGAAGACTGGACAGACGAGTCCACAGATACGCAGTATTTT; CDR3aa: CSVEDWTDESTDTQYF
j_gene: TRBJ1-2; d_gene: NA; v_gene: TRBV5-4; abundance: few; CDR3nt: TGTGCCAGCAGCTTGTACAGCGAAGGAGGCTACACCTTC; CDR3aa: CASSLYSEGGYTF
j_gene: TRBJ2-7; d_gene: NA; v_gene: TRBV10-3; abundance: NA; CDR3nt: TGTGCCATCAGTGAATGGACCAACGAGCAGTACTTC; CDR3aa: CAISEWTNEQYF
j_gene: TRBJ1-1; d_gene: TRBD1; v_gene: TRBV6-5; abundance: NA; CDR3nt: TGTGCCAGCAGTAGGACAGGGAGCAACTCTGAAGCTTTCTTT; CDR3aa: CASSRTGSNSEAFF
j_gene: TRBJ2-2; d_gene: NA; v_gene: TRBV5-5; abundance: NA; CDR3nt: TGTGCCAGCGCGGATTCGAACACCGGGGAGCTGTTTTTT; CDR3aa: CASADSNTGELFF
j_gene: TRBJ2-2; d_gene: NA; v_gene: TRBV9; abundance: NA; CDR3nt: TGTGCCAGCAGCAGGGGCCCGGCGGGCCCCGGGGAGCTGTTTTTT; CDR3aa: CASSRGPAGPGELFF
j_gene: TRBJ2-1; d_gene: TRBD2; v_gene: TRBV5-6; abundance: once; CDR3nt: TGTGCCAGCACCGAAACTAGCGTCAATGAGCAGTTCTTC; CDR3aa: CASTETSVNEQFF